This TCR beta chain was observed in a study of CD8 T cells in Susac syndrome (dated by TCRdb to the late 2010s). Notes on the research overall: Among the Susac syndrome patients who were sequenced, clinically active disease was present in five or six and clinical remission was observed in eight or nine. At the time of blood withdrawal, Susac syndrome patients were either therapy-naive, taking corticosteroids (with some also receiving IVIg), or on IVIg alone. The study compared CD8+ T cell repertoire clonality among 12 healthy donors, around 14 Susac syndrome patients and about 16 multiple sclerosis patients. The study used repertoire sequencing to test whether antigen drove CD8+ T cell activation and differentiation in Susac syndrome.

General conclusions and limits of the study: In the total CD8+ and CD8+ TEMRA repertoires, sixteen and five Susac-specific public clones, respectively, were identified. The number of individuals in the TCR sequencing and HLA analysis was acknowledged as relatively small. CD8+ repertoires in Susac syndrome showed clonal expansion, which was highest in CD8+ TEMRA cells and was greater in clinically active patients than in remitting patients.

RNA was extracted with the RNeasy kit and 0.5 to 1 ug was reverse transcribed using random hexamers. The immunoSEQ multiplex PCR assay, covering 54 Vbeta and 13 Jbeta segments, was used to amplify TCR beta CDR3 regions. Bias from PCR amplification was corrected by using a synthetic template baseline for primer optimization and for computational correction. The authors processed their data as follows. Reads were assigned to V, D and J genes according to IMGT and analyzed in immunoSEQ Analyzer, with only productive sequences retained. Clonality was computed as one minus Shannon entropy normalized by log2 of the number of productive unique sequences. Public and private clones were assessed among the 100 most prevalent clones of each patient and control. A clone was defined as Susac-specific if it was absent from the healthy and MS cohorts, from over a thousand published viral clones and from other ImmuneACCESS disease sequences. TCRdb's own reprocessing of the public reads used fastp at Q25 and MiXCR and kept productive beta chains. Merged by CDR3 protein, the rows form single entries marked with the most common genes and DNA. The V and J calls shown here were made by TCRdb, not taken from the authors' results. The table for this sample lists around 200,000 distinct CDR3 sequences; approximately 95% of them were counted only once. About 0.17% of the sample belongs to the ten largest clones.

This clonotype has a handful of counts. The clone's antigen remains unknown. Base quality data are lacking; no much larger clone is found one base away. Peripheral blood CD8+ and CD4+ T cells from healthy donors, Susac syndrome patients and multiple sclerosis patients were profiled using high-throughput TCR beta sequencing. Recently defined diagnostic criteria for definite or probable disease were met by the Susac syndrome patients. Bulk CD8+ and CD4+ T cells were purified by magnetic negative isolation, while CD8+ TEMRA cells were enriched using FACS. Blood was drawn into EDTA tubes, processed within 24 hours, and PBMCs were isolated by density gradient centrifugation. PBMCs intended for TCR sequencing were cryopreserved in liquid nitrogen and were subsequently thawed in a 37 degrees C water bath. The sorted or isolated CD4+, CD8+ and CD8+ TEMRA cells had a purity of 90% or higher. Sequencing was performed on CD8+ T cells from PBMCs. The TCR was taken from a human donor with Susac syndrome.

The DNA sequence reads TGTGCCAGCAGCTTTGGGGGTACCTACGAGCAGTACTTC. It translates to CASSFGGTYEQYF. This sequence uses TRBV5-4 and TRBJ2-7; the D assignment is uncertain and may be TRBD1 or TRBD2, with 5 bases supporting each. Reading the germline V gene (reference sequence) gives CDR1 SGHNT and CDR2 YYREEE. The cysteine opens and the phenylalanine closes a CDR3 of 13 amino acids. Only the CDR3 DNA is retained, 39 bases long and in frame from the first base. The trim is 2 bases for V and 2 bases for J, with a gap of 8 bases between the germline ends.